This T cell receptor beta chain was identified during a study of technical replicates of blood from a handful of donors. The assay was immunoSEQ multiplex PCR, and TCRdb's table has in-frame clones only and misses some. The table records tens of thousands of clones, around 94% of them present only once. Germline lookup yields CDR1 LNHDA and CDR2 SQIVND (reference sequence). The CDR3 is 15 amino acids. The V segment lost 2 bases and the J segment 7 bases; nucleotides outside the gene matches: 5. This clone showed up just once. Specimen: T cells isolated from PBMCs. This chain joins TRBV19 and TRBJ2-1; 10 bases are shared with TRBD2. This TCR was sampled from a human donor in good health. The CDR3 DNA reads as TGTGCCAGTAGTATACTAGCGGGAGTGGCAAATGAGCAGTTCTTC. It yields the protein CASSILAGVANEQFF. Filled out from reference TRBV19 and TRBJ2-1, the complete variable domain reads DGGITQSPKYLFRKEGQNVTLSCEQNLNHDAMYWYRQDPGQGLRLIYYSQIVNDFQKGDIAEGYSVSREKKESFPLTVTSAQKNPTAFYLCASSILAGVANEQFFGPGTRLTVL.